Listed below are T cell receptor beta chains from one sample, sequenced in a study of blood T cell repertoires in COVID-19. Some clones are missing from TCRdb's copy, which holds only in-frame ones; the method was immunoSEQ multiplex PCR. The sample has about 200,000 clones, 85% seen once. The sample was PBMCs or T cells enriched from blood (not recorded which). Receptor source: a man in his forties or fifties who had recovered from COVID-19. The CDR3 runs from the conserved cysteine through the conserved F or W. The D gene is left open where the match is weak. Some rows mark clone size as missing; the rest say once, few, many or name a class of expanded clone.

clone size | J gene | V gene | D gene | CDR3 DNA | CDR3 protein
- | TRBJ1-2 | TRBV27 | TRBD1 | TGTGCCAGCAGTCTGCGAGGGGGCAGCTATGGCTACACCTTC | CASSLRGGSYGYTF
- | TRBJ2-1 | TRBV5-4 | - | TGTGCCAGCAGCGGTGGGACTTTTAATGAGCAGTTCTTC | CASSGGTFNEQFF
few | TRBJ1-2 | TRBV28 | TRBD1 | TGTGCCAGCAGGCGGACAGGGGGTAGCTATGGCTACACCTTC | CASRRTGGSYGYTF
- | TRBJ2-7 | TRBV5-4 | TRBD1 | TGTGCCAGCAGGCACGACAGGGGGCGCATCTACGAGCAGTACTTC | CASRHDRGRIYEQYF
- | TRBJ2-7 | TRBV14 | - | TGTGCCAGCAGTTACTCCTACGAGCAGTACTTC | CASSYSYEQYF
- | TRBJ2-7 | TRBV10-3 | - | TGTGCCATCAGTGAGTCCGGGACGGCGGGGCCCACCACCTCCTACGAGCAGTACTTC | CAISESGTAGPTTSYEQYF
once | TRBJ2-2 | TRBV27 | TRBD2 | TGTGCCAGCAGTTTACAGGCTAGCGGGAGTATCTCGAACACCGGGGAGCTGTTTTTT | CASSLQASGSISNTGELFF
- | TRBJ1-1 | TRBV24-1 | TRBD1 | TGTGCCACCAGAACAGGGGTGAACACTGAAGCTTTCTTT | CATRTGVNTEAFF
- | TRBJ2-1 | TRBV28 | - | TGTGCCAGCAGTTCTAGCGACCGCTCCTACAATGAGCAGTTCTTC | CASSSSDRSYNEQFF
- | TRBJ1-2 | TRBV11-2 | TRBD1 | TGTGCCAGCAGCTTAGTTCTCGGGACAGGGGCTCGATTGGGCTACACCTTC | CASSLVLGTGARLGYTF
- | TRBJ1-3 | TRBV28 | - | TGTGCCAGCCTAGACCATTCTGGAAACACCATATATTTT | CASLDHSGNTIYF
- | TRBJ2-2 | TRBV29-1 | - | TGCAGCGTGCAGGGTGGATGGACCGGGGAGCTGTTTTTT | CSVQGGWTGELFF
- | TRBJ1-2 | TRBV16 | - | TGTGCCAGCAGCCAATCCCACAATAACTATGGCTACACCTTC | CASSQSHNNYGYTF
- | TRBJ1-1 | TRBV5-1 | TRBD1 | TGCGCCAGCAGCCCGACAGGGGGCTCGCCTGAAGCTTTCTTT | CASSPTGGSPEAFF
- | TRBJ2-3 | TRBV6-5 | TRBD1 | TGTGCCAGCAGTTACCGGGGACAGGGGGCGAAAGATACGCAGTATTTT | CASSYRGQGAKDTQYF
- | TRBJ2-7 | TRBV5-5 | - | TGTGCCAGCAGTATGGTCCCCACGCGGGACGAGCAGTACTTC | CASSMVPTRDEQYF
- | TRBJ2-5 | TRBV5-4 | TRBD2 | TGTGCCAGCAGCCACCGGACTAGCGGCCAAGAGACCCAGTACTTC | CASSHRTSGQETQYF
- | TRBJ2-7 | TRBV11-1 | - | TGTGCCAGCAGCTTAGAGACAGACTACGAGCAGTACTTC | CASSLETDYEQYF
- | TRBJ2-1 | TRBV5-1 | - | TGCGCCAGCCGGCTGGGAGAAAGGGCCCTGTTCTTC | CASRLGERALFF
- | TRBJ2-2 | TRBV13 | TRBD2 | TGTGCCAGCAGCCTGGGGCGGGAGGGCCGAACCGGGGAGCTGTTTTTT | CASSLGREGRTGELFF
- | TRBJ1-2 | TRBV20-1 | - | TGCAGTGCCCGGGGTACTTATGGCTACACCTTC | CSARGTYGYTF
once | TRBJ2-1 | TRBV9 | - | TGTGCCAGCAGCGTAGCTACGGTGGGGCCTTCCTACAATGAGCAGTTCTTC | CASSVATVGPSYNEQFF
- | TRBJ2-7 | TRBV5-8 | TRBD1 | TGTGCCAGCAGCTTGGTGGGACAGGGGGCGAGGAACCACGAGCAGTACTTC | CASSLVGQGARNHEQYF
- | TRBJ1-2 | TRBV28 | TRBD1 | TGTGCCAGCAGCCGCCTAGGGGACAGTGGGTACTATGGCTACACCTTC | CASSRLGDSGYYGYTF
- | TRBJ2-1 | TRBV7-3 | TRBD2 | TGTGCCAGCAGCTTGGGACTAGCGGGATCTGAGCAGTTCTTC | CASSLGLAGSEQFF
- | TRBJ2-7 | TRBV19 | TRBD2 | TGTGCCAGCCAGCACGGGACTAGCGGGAGTTACGAGCAGTACTTC | CASQHGTSGSYEQYF
- | TRBJ1-1 | TRBV27 | - | TGTGCCAGCAGTTTAAGAGGGAGGACCACTGAAGCTTTCTTT | CASSLRGRTTEAFF
- | TRBJ2-7 | TRBV4-2 | TRBD2 | TGTGCCAGCAGCCAAGATACGGGGGAGGGCCTCCCAATCTACGAGCAGTACTTC | CASSQDTGEGLPIYEQYF
- | TRBJ2-5 | TRBV4-1 | TRBD1 | TGCGCCAGCAGCCCCCTAGGACAGGGTGGGGAGACCCAGTACTTC | CASSPLGQGGETQYF
- | TRBJ1-2 | TRBV6-5 | TRBD1 | TGTGCCAGCAGAGAGACAGGGGGTGGCTATGGCTACACCTTC | CASRETGGGYGYTF
- | TRBJ1-5 | TRBV29-1 | - | TGCAGCGTGACGTCCAGGGGTGGAGGGCCCCAGCATTTT | CSVTSRGGGPQHF
- | TRBJ2-1 | TRBV3-1/TRBV3-2 | - | TGTGCCAGCAGCCAAGGGACGGGAGTGGTTTACAATGAGCAGTTCTTC | CASSQGTGVVYNEQFF
- | TRBJ2-2 | TRBV3-1/TRBV3-2 | - | TGTGCCAGCAGCCAATCCAGGGCCGGGGAGCTGTTTTTT | CASSQSRAGELFF
- | TRBJ1-4 | TRBV5-6 | - | TGTGCCAGCAGCTTGTACACAACTAATGAAAAACTGTTTTTT | CASSLYTTNEKLFF
- | TRBJ2-7 | TRBV30 | TRBD1 | TGTGCCTGGGCACAGGGGGCAGGCGAGCAGTACTTC | CAWAQGAGEQYF
- | TRBJ2-7 | TRBV7-2 | TRBD2 | TGTGCCAGCAGCCGCGGGACTAGCAACTACGAGCAGTACTTC | CASSRGTSNYEQYF
- | TRBJ2-7 | TRBV21-1 | - | TGTGCCAGCAGCAAAGGGCTAGCGGGATACTCTGCTGGTTACGAGCAGTACTTC | CASSKGLAGYSAGYEQYF
once | TRBJ1-1 | TRBV5-1 | - | TGCGCCAGCAGCCCCATTCCAGGGAACACTGAAGCTTTCTTT | CASSPIPGNTEAFF
once | TRBJ2-7 | TRBV5-8 | TRBD2 | TGTGCCAGCAGACCAGGACTAGCCTACTACGAGCAGTACTTC | CASRPGLAYYEQYF
- | TRBJ2-3 | TRBV11-2 | - | TGTGCCAGCAGCTTAGGGCCGCCAACAGATACGCAGTATTTT | CASSLGPPTDTQYF
- | TRBJ2-7 | TRBV3-1/TRBV3-2 | - | TGTGCCAGCAGCCAAAATCCTGGGGTACAGGGAAAATACTCGAGAGGTGGCGAGCAGTACTTC | CASSQNPGVQGKYSRGGEQYF
once | TRBJ2-7 | TRBV24-1 | TRBD2 | TGTGCCACCAGTGCGGGGGGGAGCTACGAGCAGTACTTC | CATSAGGSYEQYF
- | TRBJ1-1 | TRBV6-2/TRBV6-3 | - | TGTGCCAGCAGTTCGGACTCTTTTCGAGCTGTGAACACTGAAGCTTTCTTT | CASSSDSFRAVNTEAFF
- | TRBJ2-5 | TRBV14 | - | TGTGCCAGCAGCCAAGATAGGAGAGACCTTATTCTCCAAGAGACCCAGTACTTC | CASSQDRRDLILQETQYF
- | TRBJ2-7 | TRBV10-3 | - | TGTGCCATCAGTGAGTCGTTGACAGGTGATCAAGCCTACGAGCAGTACTTC | CAISESLTGDQAYEQYF
- | TRBJ2-7 | TRBV7-9 | - | TGTGCCAGCAGCTTGTTCGGGACACACTACGAGCAGTACTTC | CASSLFGTHYEQYF
- | TRBJ2-3 | TRBV7-2 | TRBD1 | TGTGCCAGCAGCTTGGACAGGGGATTGGTCACAGATACGCAGTATTTT | CASSLDRGLVTDTQYF
- | TRBJ2-6 | TRBV6-6 | TRBD2 | TGTGCCAGCAGCCGACTAGCGGGAGTATCTGGGGCCAACGTCCTGACTTTC | CASSRLAGVSGANVLTF
- | TRBJ2-1 | TRBV7-3 | TRBD2 | TGTGCCAGCAGCTTACGGGAGGGCCTCTATGAGCAGTTCTTC | CASSLREGLYEQFF
few | TRBJ1-3 | TRBV10-2 | - | TGCGCCAGCAACTCAGGGCCCTCTGGAAACACCATATATTTT | CASNSGPSGNTIYF
- | TRBJ2-3 | TRBV27 | - | TGTGCCAGCAGTTCGCTAGACAGAGATACGCAGTATTTT | CASSSLDRDTQYF
few | TRBJ1-1 | TRBV3-1/TRBV3-2 | - | TGTGCCAGCAGCCATTCAGGGGAGAACACTGAAGCTTTCTTT | CASSHSGENTEAFF
- | TRBJ2-7 | TRBV4-1 | TRBD2 | TGCGCCAGCAGCTTGACTAGCGGGAGTTGGGAGCAGTACTTC | CASSLTSGSWEQYF
- | TRBJ2-5 | TRBV7-2 | TRBD1 | TGTGCCAGCAGCTTGGACAGGGGGCGTGTACAGACCCAGTACTTC | CASSLDRGRVQTQYF
- | TRBJ1-3 | TRBV18 | - | TGTGCCAGCTCTACGGACTCAACTGGAAACACCATATATTTT | CASSTDSTGNTIYF
- | TRBJ1-3 | TRBV28 | - | TGTGCCAGCAGTTTATCAGGGTTAAACACCATATATTTT | CASSLSGLNTIYF
- | TRBJ2-1 | TRBV30 | TRBD2 | TGTGCCTGGAGTGTAGTGGAGCGGGATCGACAGTTCTTC | CAWSVVERDRQFF
- | TRBJ2-5 | TRBV3-1/TRBV3-2 | TRBD2 | TGTGCCAGCAGCCGCCCTAGCGGGCAAGAGACCCAGTACTTC | CASSRPSGQETQYF
- | TRBJ2-5 | TRBV14 | TRBD1 | TGTGCCAGCAGCCAAGTCAAGACAGGGGGCGGAGAGACCCAGTACTTC | CASSQVKTGGGETQYF